One sample yielded the 12 T cell receptor beta chains listed below, sequenced in a study of shared clonotypes between healthy human individuals. Libraries were prepared by immunoSEQ multiplex PCR; TCRdb keeps only in-frame clonotypes and omits some of them. The sample has about 500,000 clones; over 60% are singletons. Material: PBMCs. These receptors came from a woman aged 40 to 49 in good health. Some clones in this sample may be carry-over from other donors' samples.

In the case of this clone: A much larger clone differs by one base, so this may be a read error. The final CDR3 position lacks the conserved phenylalanine or tryptophan, pointing to a likely read error. The chain has TRBV30 and TRBJ1-6, with unresolved D. With 1 base removed from V and 14 bases from J, the gap between germline ends came to 15 bases. The CDR3 is 13 amino acids. In germline, CDR1 is GTSNPN, CDR2 SVGIG (reference sequence). For the CDR3, the DNA is TGTGCCTGGAGTGGGACCTCCAATTGGGCCCTCCACCTT. Amino acids: CAWSGTSNWALHL.

This clone was counted only a few times. The rearrangement joins TRBV7-3 to TRBJ2-7; D might be TRBD2 (6 bases). Germline CDR1 and CDR2: SGHTA and FQGTGA. The CDR3 runs 14 residues. V dropped 3 bases and J dropped 3 bases, with 12 bases sitting between them. The CDR3 loop is CASSFRAGDYEQYF. CDR3 DNA: TGTGCCAGCAGCTTTCGAGCGGGCGACTACGAGCAGTACTTC.

This chain joins TRBV6-6 and TRBJ2-6, with TRBD1 identical over 8 bases. Germline CDR1 is MNHNY and CDR2 is SVGAGI (reference sequence). After removal of 4 bases from V and 11 bases from J, the junction contained 4 bases not matched to a gene. The CDR3 runs to 13 residues. The CDR3 DNA reads TGTGCCAGCAGTTCCGGACAGGGAGACGTCCTGACTTTC. Its protein product is CASSSGQGDVLTF.

The chain is built from TRBV19 and TRBJ2-5; 9 nucleotides agree with TRBD1. Matching the DNA end better, TRBJ2-7 makes the J call doubtful. CDR3 length equals 13 residues. From germline, CDR1 is LNHDA and CDR2 SQIVND (reference sequence). Here the CDR3 reads CASSSGQGSEQYF. CDR3 DNA sequence: TGTGCCAGTAGTAGCGGACAGGGGAGCGAGCAGTACTTC.

On this clone: The junction departs from germline at one end; a sequencing error may be responsible. This chain connects TRBV6-5 to TRBJ1-5; D perhaps matches TRBD1 (5 bases). The CDR3 sequence is 15 residues long. The germline V gene encodes CDR1 MNHEY and CDR2 SVGAGI. Written as DNA, the CDR3 is TGTACCAGCAGGCCAGCCCGGGACGCCAATCAGCCCCAGCATTTT. Amino acid sequence: CTSRPARDANQPQHF.

The chain employs TRBV10-3 and TRBJ2-2; D is perhaps TRBD1 (6 bases). The length of the CDR3 is 15 residues. The ends were cut back, 5 bases at V and 2 bases at J, with 12 bases in the middle. Germline assignment: CDR1 ENHRY and CDR2 SYGVKD. CDR3 residues: CAISSGAANTGELFF. CDR3 DNA sequence: TGTGCCATCAGTTCAGGGGCAGCAAACACCGGGGAGCTGTTTTTT.

The chain has TRBV5-1 and TRBJ2-7; D is unresolved. The CDR3 is 15 amino acids. V lost 0 bases and J lost 5, with 15 bases in between. Per the germline V gene, CDR1 is SGHRS and CDR2 is YFSETQ. For the CDR3, the DNA is TGCGCCAGCAGCTTGGGTATGGGCCTGGGGAACGAGCAGTACTTC. Amino acids: CASSLGMGLGNEQYF.

This clone was seen a handful of times. The chain links TRBV4-2 to TRBJ2-7; maybe TRBD2 (6 bases). V was cut by 3 bases and J by 1 base, with 10 bases left in between. The CDR3 has 14 amino acids. Germline CDR1 and CDR2: LGHNA and YNFKEQ. The CDR3 spells CASSQSGPSYEQYF. DNA of the CDR3: TGTGCCAGCAGCCAGAGCGGGCCATCCTACGAGCAGTACTTC.

Comment on this clone: It is likely a read error: a sequence one base away is far more abundant. The chain combines TRBV29-1 with TRBJ2-4; D is possibly TRBD1 or TRBD2 (5 bases each). This CDR3 has 12 amino acids. Looked up from germline, CDR1 is SQVTM and CDR2 is ANQGSEA. The CDR3 coding sequence is TGCAGCGGGGGGAGTGGCAAAAACACTCAGTACTTC. As protein: CSGGSGKNTQYF.

The V call is TRBV7-8, the J call TRBJ2-7, with TRBD2 identical over 11 bases. Germline loops: CDR1 SGHVS, CDR2 FQNEAQ. After removal of 5 bases from V and 4 bases from J, the junction contained 16 bases not matched to a gene. The CDR3 is 18 amino acids. This chain's CDR3 is CASSTQEGSGRAVYEQYF. The CDR3 DNA sequence: TGTGCCAGCAGCACACAAGAGGGTAGCGGGAGGGCCGTTTACGAGCAGTACTTC.

This clone is a singleton in its sample. Additional DNA sequences in this sample encode the identical CDR3. The genes are TRBV28 and TRBJ1-1, with no clear D. Per the germline V gene, CDR1 is MDHEN and CDR2 is SYDVKM. V dropped 7 bases and J dropped 1 base, with 4 bases sitting between them. The CDR3 length is 11 residues. Here the CDR3 DNA reads TGTGCCAGCACTTCGAACACTGAAGCTTTCTTT. Residues: CASTSNTEAFF.

The gene calls are TRBV19 and TRBJ2-1; 8 bases fit TRBD2. With V trimmed by 3 bases and J by 5 bases, 6 bases remained unmatched. Germline V lookup: CDR1 LNHDA, CDR2 SQIVND (reference sequence). The CDR3 extends over 15 amino acids. CDR3 DNA sequence: TGTGCCAGTAGTATGTGGCGGGAGGTAGACAATGAGCAGTTCTTC. It encodes CASSMWREVDNEQFF.